Each of the 25 T cell receptor beta chains below was sequenced from the same sample in a study of shared clonotypes between healthy human individuals. Sequencing used immunoSEQ multiplex PCR; TCRdb keeps in-frame clones, though not all of them. The repertoire holds roughly 1,600,000 clones, with 98% as singletons. The sample was naive CD4+ T cells sorted from blood. Stated subset: CD45RA+ positively selected. The origin of the receptors is a man between 25 and 39 years old in good health.

The V and J genes are TRBV7-8 and TRBJ2-5; 9 nucleotides match TRBD1. The germline V gene has CDR1 SGHVS and CDR2 FQNEAQ. This CDR3 contains 14 residues. Trimming removed 4 bases from V and 5 bases from J; junction bases left unmatched: 5. CDR3: CASSSGTGRETQYF. CDR3 DNA sequence: TGTGCCAGCAGCTCGGGGACAGGGCGGGAGACCCAGTACTTC.

The chain carries TRBV5-4 and TRBJ1-2; unclear D gene. Germline V gene sequence: CDR1 SGHNT, CDR2 YYREEE (reference sequence). There are 12 residues in the CDR3. Trimming removed 4 bases at V and 8 bases at J, with 12 bases between. The CDR3 sequence: CASSGTGQGYTF. The CDR3 coding sequence is TGTGCCAGCAGCGGAACCGGGCAGGGCTACACCTTC.

This clone has a single count. The chain has TRBV19 and TRBJ2-7, with 8 positions matching TRBD2. Trimming removed 3 bases from V and 5 bases from J; junction bases left unmatched: 6. Looked up from germline, CDR1 is LNHDA and CDR2 is SQIVND (reference sequence). This CDR3 comprises 14 residues. This CDR3 reads CASSIAGGWDEQYF. The CDR3 region has the DNA TGTGCCAGTAGTATCGCGGGGGGTTGGGACGAGCAGTACTTC.

Concerning this clone itself: Other DNA sequences in this sample translate to the same CDR3. The chain links TRBV18 to TRBJ1-5; D gene unclear. V was shortened by 2 bases and J by 2 bases, with 7 bases between the two germline ends. Germline V gene sequence: CDR1 KGHSH, CDR2 LQKENI. The CDR3 has 14 amino acids. The CDR3 loop is CASSPTGGNQPQHF. For the CDR3, the DNA is TGTGCCAGCTCACCAACCGGCGGCAATCAGCCCCAGCATTTT.

The V call is TRBV5-1, the J call TRBJ2-7; TRBD1 matches at 7 bases. Germline CDR1 SGHRS, CDR2 YFSETQ. The CDR3 covers 12 residues. With 3 bases clipped from V and 6 bases from J, the junction kept 3 bases outside the gene matches. The CDR3 loop is CASSSGTVEQYF. The CDR3 DNA reads TGCGCCAGCAGCTCTGGGACAGTCGAGCAGTACTTC.

This sequence joins TRBV18 and TRBJ1-4; D unclear. The CDR3 covers 14 residues. Germline V gives CDR1 KGHSH, CDR2 LQKENI. V was clipped by 3 bases and J by 7 bases, with 12 bases between them. CDR3: CASSPPALTEKLFF. The CDR3 DNA follows: TGTGCCAGCTCACCCCCAGCGCTAACTGAAAAACTGTTTTTT. Full variable domain (missing parts from reference TRBV18 and TRBJ1-4): NAGVMQNPRHLVRRRGQEARLRCSPMKGHSHVYWYRQLPEEGLKFMVYLQKENIIDESGMPKERFSAEFPKEGPSILRIQQVVRGDSAAYFCASSPPALTEKLFFGSGTQLSVL.

The chain employs TRBV6-4 and TRBJ2-7; 10 nucleotides match TRBD2. The germline gives CDR1 MRHNA, CDR2 SNTAGT. CDR3 size: 16 residues. V lost 6 bases and J lost 7; bases outside the gene matches: 15. The CDR3 region is CASRGYTGTSDLEQYF. The CDR3 DNA reads as TGTGCCAGCAGAGGATACACCGGGACTAGCGACTTAGAGCAGTACTTC.

The chain links TRBV5-1 to TRBJ2-1; 13 bases map to TRBD2. V lost 1 base, J lost 2 bases, and 3 bases stayed unmatched. The germline V gene has CDR1 SGHRS and CDR2 YFSETQ. The CDR3 is made up of 17 amino acids. CDR3 DNA sequence: TGCGCCAGCAGCTTGTCGGGGACTAGCGGGGCCTACAATGAGCAGTTCTTC. It codes for CASSLSGTSGAYNEQFF. Filled out from reference TRBV5-1 and TRBJ2-1, the complete variable domain reads KAGVTQTPRYLIKTRGQQVTLSCSPISGHRSVSWYQQTPGQGLQFLFEYFSETQRNKGNFPGRFSGRQFSNSRSEMNVSTLELGDSALYLCASSLSGTSGAYNEQFFGPGTRLTVL.

This chain links TRBV10-1 with TRBJ1-1; D is uncertain. Germline values: CDR1 WNHNN, CDR2 SYGVQD (reference sequence). Trimming pared 2 bases from V and 2 bases from J, leaving 12 bases between. The CDR3 length is 15 residues. Here the CDR3 DNA reads TGCGCCAGCAGTGAGAAAAAGGCCGTCAACACTGAAGCTTTCTTT. Its protein is CASSEKKAVNTEAFF.

On this clone: Other DNA sequences in the sample encode the same CDR3. This chain connects TRBV29-1 to TRBJ1-4; 9 positions agree with TRBD1. Germline lookup yields CDR1 SQVTM and CDR2 ANQGSEA. Trimming took 4 bases from V and 8 from J; bases not matched to a gene: 5. CDR3 length: 13 amino acids. The CDR3 is CSVADRGGEKLFF. CDR3 coding DNA: TGCAGCGTTGCGGACAGGGGCGGCGAAAAACTGTTTTTT.

This chain connects TRBV7-9 to TRBJ2-2, with D maybe TRBD1 (6 bases). The CDR3 extends over 16 amino acids. The V end lost 7 bases, the J end lost 0 bases, and 15 bases lay between the germline ends. The germline CDR1 and CDR2 sequences are SEHNR and FQNEAQ (reference sequence). CDR3 DNA sequence: TGTGCCAGCACCTCCGGGACAAAAGCGAACACCGGGGAGCTGTTTTTT. Its protein is CASTSGTKANTGELFF.

J is TRBJ1-5 and V is TRBV6-1; TRBD1 agrees at 9 bases. The V gene's germline CDR1 is MNHNS and CDR2 SASEGT. This CDR3 region has 16 residues. V trimming: 4 bases; J trimming: 2 bases; junction bases outside the gene matches: 6. DNA of the CDR3: TGTGCCAGCAGTGTTCACAGGGGGCAAGGCAATCAGCCCCAGCATTTT. The encoded protein is CASSVHRGQGNQPQHF.

J is TRBJ2-5 and V is TRBV2; D call uncertain. The CDR3 sequence is 13 residues long. V was trimmed by 7 bases and J by 2 bases, leaving 11 bases between them. Germline V lookup: CDR1 SNHLY, CDR2 FYNNEI. The CDR3 nucleotides are TGTGCCAGCACGTCGGAGAGGCAAGAGACCCAGTACTTC. Its protein is CASTSERQETQYF. The whole variable domain, filled in from reference TRBV2 and TRBJ2-5, reads EPEVTQTPSHQVTQMGQEVILRCVPISNHLYFYWYRQILGQKVEFLVSFYNNEISEKSEIFDDQFSVERPDGSNFTLKIRSTKLEDSAMYFCASTSERQETQYFGPGTRLLVL.

V is TRBV6-1 and J is TRBJ1-5; tentatively, D is TRBD1 (5 bases). This CDR3 is 12 amino acids long. Trimming took 7 bases from V and 8 from J, leaving 12 bases between them. Germline V gene data show CDR1 as MNHNS and CDR2 as SASEGT. This CDR3 reads CASTEVGEPQHF. CDR3 bases: TGTGCCAGCACCGAGGTGGGGGAGCCCCAGCATTTT.

The chain combines TRBV7-3 with TRBJ2-1; no clear D. V shed 2 bases and J shed 9 bases, with 11 bases lying between them. Germline assignment: CDR1 SGHTA and CDR2 FQGTGA. The CDR3 contains 13 residues. The CDR3 sequence is CASSLVLQAEQFF. The CDR3 DNA follows: TGTGCCAGCAGCTTAGTCCTTCAAGCTGAGCAGTTCTTC.

The CDR3 DNA reads as TGCGCCAGCAGCTTCAAGGGGGTGGTCTACGAGCAGTACTTC. Amino acids: CASSFKGVVYEQYF. The chain is built from TRBV5-1 and TRBJ2-7; D perhaps matches TRBD1 (6 bases). The CDR3 is made up of 14 amino acids. Germline values: CDR1 SGHRS, CDR2 YFSETQ. V was trimmed by 2 bases and J by 3 bases, leaving 12 bases between them.

This chain joins TRBV28 and TRBJ2-3, with D tentatively TRBD1 (6 bases). Trimming stripped 2 bases from V and 2 bases from J, with 11 bases between. This CDR3 region has 15 residues. Germline V gene sequence: CDR1 MDHEN, CDR2 SYDVKM. The CDR3 sequence is CASSLQGPNTDTQYF. The CDR3 DNA reads as TGTGCCAGCAGTTTACAGGGGCCCAACACAGATACGCAGTATTTT.

This clone was seen once. CDR3 bases: TGTGCCTGGAGTATCAAGGGCAGCCCGAGCTCTGGAAACACCATATATTTT. It translates to CAWSIKGSPSSGNTIYF. This chain links TRBV30 with TRBJ1-3, with unresolved D. Trimming took 2 bases from V and 0 from J, leaving 17 bases between them. Looked up from germline, CDR1 is GTSNPN and CDR2 is SVGIG (reference sequence). The CDR3 is made up of 17 amino acids.

This chain uses TRBV19 with TRBJ1-2; weak D call: TRBD1 (6 bases). Germline CDR1 LNHDA, CDR2 SQIVND (reference sequence). Trimming pared 3 bases from V and 5 bases from J, leaving 16 bases between. CDR3 length: 15 amino acids. The CDR3 here is CASSIAPTGTYGYTF. The CDR3 bases are TGTGCCAGTAGTATCGCGCCTACAGGGACTTATGGCTACACCTTC.

In its sample, this clone was seen once. The chain joins TRBV5-4 to TRBJ2-5; D is unclear. With 3 bases removed from V and 5 bases from J, the gap between germline ends came to 17 bases. The CDR3 extends over 15 amino acids. CDR1 and CDR2 (germline): SGHNT, YYREEE (reference sequence). This CDR3 reads CASSSPRRDRETQYF. DNA of the CDR3: TGTGCCAGCAGCTCACCAAGAAGAGATCGGGAGACCCAGTACTTC.

The chain combines TRBV5-8 with TRBJ2-1; maybe TRBD2 (6 bases). CDR1 SGHTS and CDR2 YDEGEE come from the germline V gene. The CDR3 loop spans 16 amino acids. Trimming shortened V by 0 bases and J by 2 bases, and 12 bases separated the two germline ends. DNA of the CDR3: TGTGCCAGCAGCTTGGACGTGGGGGGTGCCTACAATGAGCAGTTCTTC. Protein sequence: CASSLDVGGAYNEQFF.

The chain employs TRBV4-2 and TRBJ2-7; 9 bases match TRBD2. The CDR3 runs to 15 residues. Germline CDR1 LGHNA, CDR2 YNFKEQ. With V trimmed by 1 base and J by 5 bases, 6 bases remained unmatched. The CDR3 loop reads CASSQGLAGYHEQYF. The CDR3 DNA sequence: TGTGCCAGCAGCCAAGGGCTAGCGGGATATCACGAGCAGTACTTC.

This CDR3 reads CSVEGTVNGYTF. The CDR3, as DNA: TGCAGCGTTGAGGGGACAGTAAATGGCTACACCTTC. The chain employs TRBV29-1 and TRBJ1-2; 7 positions agree with TRBD1. Germline-derived CDR1 and CDR2 are SQVTM and ANQGSEA. The CDR3 sequence is 12 residues long. The V gene end was trimmed by 3 bases and the J gene end by 6 bases; junction bases not matched to a gene: 4. Looking up the rest from reference TRBV29-1 and TRBJ1-2 gives the full variable domain: SAVISQKPSRDICQRGTSLTIQCQVDSQVTMMFWYRQQPGQSLTLIATANQGSEATYESGFVIDKFPISRPNLTFSTLTVSNMSPEDSSIYLCSVEGTVNGYTFGSGTRLTVV.

With respect to this clone: Additional DNA sequences in this sample encode the identical CDR3. This chain joins TRBV6-5 and TRBJ1-5; TRBD1 matches 7 bases. The germline gives CDR1 MNHEY, CDR2 SVGAGI. The CDR3 length is 13 residues. V gave up 5 bases and J gave up 5 bases; unmatched junction bases: 3. The CDR3 bases are TGTGCCAGCAGTCCCGACAGGGATCAGCCCCAGCATTTT. Its protein product is CASSPDRDQPQHF.

The chain uses TRBV15 and TRBJ1-2; D remains unclear. The CDR3 is 13 amino acids. Trimming pared 5 bases from V and 8 bases from J, leaving 15 bases between. Germline V CDR1 and CDR2: LNHNV, YYDKDF (reference sequence). The CDR3 reads CATSETRRFGYTF. The CDR3 DNA reads as TGTGCCACCAGCGAGACCCGTCGATTCGGCTACACCTTC.